This T cell receptor (beta chain) appears in the sequencing data of a study of blood T cell repertoires in COVID-19. Overall study: The United States, Italy and Spain provided the acute and convalescent COVID-19 samples. T cells, B-cell-depleted T cells, or PBMCs supplied cDNA or gDNA.

The germline V and J ends were trimmed by 3 bases and 6 bases, with 13 bases remaining between them. CDR1 is SGHTA and CDR2 is FQGNSA in the germline V gene. The CDR3 totals 14 residues. Methods used by the authors: Reference gene primer amplification yielded estimated nucleated cell counts. The repertoire was sequenced with immunoSEQ multiplex PCR; TCRdb's copy has only in-frame clones and lacks some. D and trimming were read from the DNA, whereas the V and J calls and clone size are those reported in that table. The sample shows over 120,000 clones, about 80% of them seen only once. Material: peripheral blood. The receptor was isolated from a human donor in a cohort sampled during active COVID-19. The V gene is TRBV7-2, the J gene TRBJ2-3; maybe TRBD2 (5 bases). CDR3 coding DNA: TGTGCCAGCAGCTTGCGGCGGCCGGGGGATACGCAGTATTTT. It specifies CASSLRRPGDTQYF.